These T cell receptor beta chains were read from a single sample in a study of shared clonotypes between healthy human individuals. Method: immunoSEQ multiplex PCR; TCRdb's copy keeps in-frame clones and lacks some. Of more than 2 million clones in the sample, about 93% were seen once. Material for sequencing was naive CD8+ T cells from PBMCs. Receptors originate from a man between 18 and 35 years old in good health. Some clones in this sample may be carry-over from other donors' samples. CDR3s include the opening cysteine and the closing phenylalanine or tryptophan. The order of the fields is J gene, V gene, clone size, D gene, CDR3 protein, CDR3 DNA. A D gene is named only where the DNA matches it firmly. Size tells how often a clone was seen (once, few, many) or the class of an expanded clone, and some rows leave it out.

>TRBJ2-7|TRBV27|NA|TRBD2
CASSSRIAGVEQYF
TGTGCCAGCAGTTCCAGGATAGCGGGAGTCGAGCAGTACTTC
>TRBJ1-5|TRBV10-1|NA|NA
CASSAFSYQPQHF
TGCGCCAGCAGTGCGTTTTCCTATCAGCCCCAGCATTTT
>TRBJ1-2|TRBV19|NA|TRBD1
CASSISGQGRGYTF
TGTGCCAGTAGTATTTCGGGACAGGGTCGAGGCTACACCTTC
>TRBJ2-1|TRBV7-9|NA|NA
CAGGTVRAEQFF
TGTGCCGGGGGGACGGTCCGGGCGGAGCAGTTCTTC
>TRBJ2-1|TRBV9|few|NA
CASSADSSYNEQFF
TGTGCCAGCAGCGCCGATAGCTCCTACAATGAGCAGTTCTTC
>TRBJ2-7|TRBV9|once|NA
CASSVDGGASYEQYF
TGTGCCAGCAGCGTAGACGGGGGCGCCTCCTACGAGCAGTACTTC
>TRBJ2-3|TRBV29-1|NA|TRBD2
CSSKLGTSGRPGDTQYF
TGCAGCTCCAAGTTAGGGACTAGCGGGAGGCCGGGAGATACGCAGTATTTT
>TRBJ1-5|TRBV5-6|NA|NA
CASSLAGGQPQHF
TGTGCCAGCAGCTTGGCCGGAGGTCAGCCCCAGCATTTT
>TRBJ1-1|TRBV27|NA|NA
CASSLSVGGAMNTEAFF
TGTGCCAGCAGTTTATCGGTGGGGGGTGCCATGAACACTGAAGCTTTCTTT
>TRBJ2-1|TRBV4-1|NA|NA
CASSQFFPSRYNEQFF
TGCGCCAGCAGCCAATTCTTTCCTAGCCGATACAATGAGCAGTTCTTC
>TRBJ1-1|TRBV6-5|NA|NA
CASSPFPGPIEAFF
TGTGCCAGCAGCCCCTTCCCGGGACCAATTGAAGCTTTCTTT
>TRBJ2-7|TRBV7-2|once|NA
CASSDRTLNSYEQYF
TGTGCCAGCAGCGATAGGACCCTAAACTCCTACGAGCAGTACTTC
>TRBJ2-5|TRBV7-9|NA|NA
CASRRKVQETQYF
TGTGCCAGCAGGCGCAAGGTCCAAGAGACCCAGTACTTC
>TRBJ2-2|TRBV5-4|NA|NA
CASSFHRGLYTGELFF
TGTGCCAGCAGCTTCCACAGGGGACTTTACACCGGGGAGCTGTTTTTT
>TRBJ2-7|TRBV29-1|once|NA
CSAVTMTSGEQYF
TGCAGCGCCGTCACTATGACTTCCGGGGAGCAGTACTTC
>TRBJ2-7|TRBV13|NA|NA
CASTVGRAYEQYF
TGTGCCAGCACCGTGGGAAGAGCCTACGAGCAGTACTTC
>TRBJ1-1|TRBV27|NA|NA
CASRLGGRNTEAFF
TGTGCCAGCAGACTAGGGGGGAGAAACACTGAAGCTTTCTTT
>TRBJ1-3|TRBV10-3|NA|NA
CAINKDSGNTIYF
TGTGCCATCAATAAGGATTCTGGAAACACCATATATTTT
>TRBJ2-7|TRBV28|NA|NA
CASSLTLGAMPYEQYF
TGTGCCAGCAGTCTAACCTTAGGGGCCATGCCCTACGAGCAGTACTTC
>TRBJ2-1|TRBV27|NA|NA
CASSLEGDEQFF
TGTGCCAGCAGTCTCGAGGGGGATGAGCAGTTCTTC
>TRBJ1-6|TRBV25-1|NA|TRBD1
CASSAPGQVDAPLHF
TGTGCCAGCAGCGCTCCGGGACAGGTGGACGCTCCCCTCCACTTT
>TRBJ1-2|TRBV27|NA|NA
CASSLFWAGASEDYGYTF
TGTGCCAGCAGTTTATTTTGGGCCGGCGCCTCGGAGGACTATGGCTACACCTTC
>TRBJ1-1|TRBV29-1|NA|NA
CSAEGSEAFF
TGCAGCGCAGAGGGGTCTGAAGCTTTCTTT
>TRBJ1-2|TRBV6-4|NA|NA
CASSDRGDGYTF
TGTGCCAGCAGTGACCGGGGCGATGGCTACACCTTC
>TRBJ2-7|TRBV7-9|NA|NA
CASSPDEGLPYEQYF
TGTGCCAGCAGCCCGGATGAGGGACTCCCCTACGAGCAGTACTTC
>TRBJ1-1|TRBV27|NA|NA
CASSPRGAGRVFGAFF
TGTGCCAGCAGTCCACGAGGGGCAGGGAGGGTTTTTGGAGCTTTCTTT
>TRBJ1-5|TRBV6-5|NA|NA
CATKDSTYSNQPQHF
TGTGCCACCAAGGACAGCACCTATAGCAATCAGCCCCAGCATTTT
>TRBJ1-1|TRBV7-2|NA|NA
CASSLPRDQVRAFF
TGTGCCAGCAGCTTACCACGCGACCAGGTACGGGCTTTCTTT
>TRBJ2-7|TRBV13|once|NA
CASSLGRGEQYF
TGTGCCAGCAGCTTAGGGAGGGGCGAGCAGTACTTC
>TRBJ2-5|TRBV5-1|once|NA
CASSRAGFQETQYF
TGCGCCAGCAGCCGAGCGGGTTTCCAAGAGACCCAGTACTTC
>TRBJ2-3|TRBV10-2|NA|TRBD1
CASSEGTGWSTDTQYF
TGCGCCAGCAGTGAGGGGACAGGGTGGAGCACAGATACGCAGTATTTT
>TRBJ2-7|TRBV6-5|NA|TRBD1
CASSATGFYEQYF
TGTGCCAGCAGTGCGACAGGGTTCTACGAGCAGTACTTC
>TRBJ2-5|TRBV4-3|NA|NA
CASSQVPSQQETQYF
TGCGCCAGCAGCCAAGTTCCTAGCCAGCAAGAGACCCAGTACTTC